This TCR beta chain was found in a study of blood T cell repertoires in COVID-19. Study as a whole: Specimens from acute and convalescent COVID-19 originated in the United States, Italy and Spain. PBMCs, B-cell-depleted T cells, or T cells were the source of the cDNA or gDNA that made up the material.

In the original workflow: Estimates of nucleated cell counts were drawn from the amplification of reference gene primers. TCRdb's copy holds only in-frame clones and misses some; the assay was immunoSEQ multiplex PCR. That table gives V, J and clone size, and the DNA gave D and trimming. The table lists roughly 120,000 clones, over 65% of them singletons. The CDR3 consists of 14 residues. With 3 bases clipped from V and 0 bases from J, the junction kept 0 bases outside the gene matches. The germline CDR1 and CDR2 sequences are LGHNA and YSLEER. The receptor was isolated from a man in his 70s with acute or convalescent COVID-19. The J gene is TRBJ1-1, the V gene TRBV4-3, with 8 positions matching TRBD1. Input material: peripheral blood. The CDR3 DNA sequence: TGCGCCAGCAGCCAGGACAGGGTGAACACTGAAGCTTTCTTT. Amino acids: CASSQDRVNTEAFF.